Each of the 18 T cell receptor beta chains below was sequenced from the same sample in a study of blood T cell repertoires in COVID-19. Libraries were prepared by immunoSEQ multiplex PCR; TCRdb keeps only in-frame clonotypes and omits some of them. The data show fewer than 250,000 clones, more than 80% seen once. Sequencing was performed on peripheral blood. The receptors stem from a man aged 25-45 years with COVID-19, enrolled during active disease.

The V and J genes are TRBV5-1 and TRBJ2-1; 10 bases are a match to TRBD2. V lost 4 bases to trimming and J lost 3 bases; unmatched junction nucleotides: 7. The CDR3 runs 16 residues. Germline V gives CDR1 SGHRS, CDR2 YFSETQ. The chain's CDR3 is CASSLRERGGYNEQFF. As DNA, the CDR3 is TGCGCCAGCAGCCTCCGGGAGCGGGGGGGCTACAATGAGCAGTTCTTC. Full variable domain (remainder filled in from reference TRBV5-1 and TRBJ2-1): KAGVTQTPRYLIKTRGQQVTLSCSPISGHRSVSWYQQTPGQGLQFLFEYFSETQRNKGNFPGRFSGRQFSNSRSEMNVSTLELGDSALYLCASSLRERGGYNEQFFGPGTRLTVL.

The V gene is TRBV4-3, the J gene TRBJ2-1, with D perhaps matching TRBD1 (5 bases). From germline, CDR1 is LGHNA and CDR2 YSLEER. This CDR3 spans 17 amino acids. The V end was cut by 1 base, the J end by 0 bases, with 13 bases between. CDR3 protein: CASSQVGQRSSYNEQFF. The CDR3 DNA is TGCGCCAGCAGCCAAGTGGGGCAGAGGAGCTCCTACAATGAGCAGTTCTTC.

The chain recombines TRBV6-2 or TRBV6-3 with TRBJ2-1; D is ambiguous. This CDR3 has 14 amino acids. V dropped 5 bases and J dropped 6 bases, with 14 bases sitting between them. Germline loops: CDR1 MNHEY, CDR2 SVGEGT. The CDR3 bases are TGTGCCAGCAGTCCACAGATTTCTATCAATGAGCAGTTCTTC. It encodes CASSPQISINEQFF.

The genes are TRBV5-1 and TRBJ1-1; D is ambiguous. The V gene's germline CDR1 is SGHRS and CDR2 YFSETQ. Trimming left V 6 bases short and J 0 bases short, with 12 bases between. The CDR3 is 14 residues long. The CDR3, as DNA: TGCGCCAGCACTATTTCCGGTTTGAACACTGAAGCTTTCTTT. As protein: CASTISGLNTEAFF.

The CDR3 bases are TGCGCCAGCAGCTTGAGCTACAACACCGGGGAGCTGTTTTTT. Its translation is CASSLSYNTGELFF. The chain carries TRBV5-1 and TRBJ2-2; D is unresolved. Trimming took off 1 base at V and 2 bases at J, with 6 bases between the two ends. Germline CDR1 SGHRS, CDR2 YFSETQ. The CDR3 totals 14 residues.

The chain employs TRBV5-1 and TRBJ1-2; TRBD1 might be the D (5 bases). The CDR3 runs 13 residues. V was shortened by 6 bases and J by 0 bases, with 9 bases between the two germline ends. Germline lookup yields CDR1 SGHRS and CDR2 YFSETQ. The CDR3, as DNA: TGCGCCAGCACCGACAGCTCTAACTATGGCTACACCTTC. Encoded protein: CASTDSSNYGYTF.

This clone was detected many times. CDR3 region: CASSFGQGTEAFF. DNA of the CDR3: TGTGCCAGCAGTTTCGGACAGGGCACTGAAGCTTTCTTT. This chain links TRBV6-5 with TRBJ1-1, with TRBD1 matching over 8 bases. V shed 4 bases, J shed 4 bases, and the junction held 2 bases outside the gene matches. The CDR3 has 13 residues. Per the germline V gene, CDR1 is MNHEY and CDR2 is SVGAGI.

The chain carries TRBV19 and TRBJ1-1; a weak D match, TRBD1 (6 bases). With 3 bases removed from V and 6 bases from J, the gap between germline ends came to 17 bases. Germline CDR1 is LNHDA and CDR2 is SQIVND (reference sequence). The CDR3 runs to 15 residues. This chain's CDR3 is CASSIQTGRFAEAFF. The DNA of the CDR3 is TGTGCCAGTAGTATCCAGACAGGCCGCTTCGCTGAAGCTTTCTTT.

The gene calls are TRBV9 and TRBJ2-7; 9 bases align to TRBD1. Trimming cost V 4 bases and J 5 bases; bases outside gene matches: 13. Germline V lookup: CDR1 SGDLS, CDR2 YYNGEE. The CDR3 sequence is 16 residues long. CDR3: CASSPRPGQGAHEQYF. The DNA for the CDR3 is TGTGCCAGCAGCCCCCGCCCGGGACAGGGAGCTCACGAGCAGTACTTC.

The chain combines TRBV28 with TRBJ1-5; TRBD1 matches 7 bases. The CDR3 loop spans 15 amino acids. After removal of 7 bases from V and 2 bases from J, the junction contained 8 bases not matched to a gene. Germline CDR1 is MDHEN and CDR2 is SYDVKM. The CDR3 protein is CASIPDRVGNQPQHF. CDR3 in DNA: TGTGCCAGCATCCCTGACAGGGTGGGCAATCAGCCCCAGCATTTT.

The chain is built from TRBV7-9 and TRBJ2-7, with 8 bases identical to TRBD1. Germline V gives CDR1 SEHNR, CDR2 FQNEAQ (reference sequence). The V and J ends lost 5 bases and 2 bases, in that order; junction bases with no gene match: 5. The CDR3 contains 14 residues. The CDR3 DNA reads as TGTGCCAGCAGCCAAGACAGGGGTACCTACGAGCAGTACTTC. Translation: CASSQDRGTYEQYF.

The V gene is TRBV5-4, the J gene TRBJ2-5, with 8 bases that match TRBD1. With 0 bases clipped from V and 3 bases from J, the junction kept 4 bases outside the gene matches. This CDR3 has 15 residues. Germline loops: CDR1 SGHNT, CDR2 YYREEE (reference sequence). The CDR3 loop reads CASSLAQGEEETQYF. The DNA of the CDR3 is TGTGCCAGCAGCTTGGCACAGGGGGAGGAAGAGACCCAGTACTTC.

CDR3 amino acids: CAWLAGGPFYNEQFF. In nucleotides, the CDR3 is TGTGCCTGGCTAGCGGGAGGACCCTTCTACAATGAGCAGTTCTTC. V gene TRBV30 combines with J gene TRBJ2-1, with 11 bases aligning to TRBD2. V lost 5 bases, J lost 3 bases, and 6 bases stayed unmatched. Germline loops: CDR1 GTSNPN, CDR2 SVGIG (reference sequence). There are 15 residues in the CDR3.

The genes are TRBV28 and TRBJ1-5, with D possibly being TRBD1 (6 bases). The length of the CDR3 is 15 residues. The V end lost 7 bases, the J end lost 6 bases, and 19 bases lay between the germline ends. Germline V gives CDR1 MDHEN, CDR2 SYDVKM. The CDR3 is CASTTTGSVGQPQHF. CDR3 sequence (DNA): TGTGCCAGCACTACCACAGGGAGTGTAGGTCAGCCCCAGCATTTT. The whole variable domain, remainder taken from reference TRBV28 and TRBJ1-5, is DVKVTQSSRYLVKRTGEKVFLECVQDMDHENMFWYRQDPGLGLRLIYFSYDVKMKEKGDIPEGYSVSREKKERFSLILESASTNQTSMYLCASTTTGSVGQPQHFGDGTRLSIL.

This chain joins TRBV7-3 and TRBJ2-2, with TRBD1 identical over 11 bases. Germline V lookup: CDR1 SGHTA, CDR2 FQGTGA. Trimming at V came to 4 bases and at J to 4 bases, leaving 11 bases not matched to a gene. The CDR3 runs to 18 residues. CDR3 DNA: TGTGCCAGCAGCTCCCCGGAGGGACAGGGGGTTGGCACCGGGGAGCTGTTTTTT. Its protein product is CASSSPEGQGVGTGELFF.

The chain recombines TRBV4-3 with TRBJ2-3; D is unresolved. This CDR3 spans 13 amino acids. The V end was cut by 2 bases, the J end by 1 base, with 4 bases between. The germline CDR1 and CDR2 sequences are LGHNA and YSLEER. For the CDR3, the DNA is TGCGCCAGCAGCCAACTACGCACAGATACGCAGTATTTT. Its protein product is CASSQLRTDTQYF.

The V call is TRBV7-3, the J call TRBJ2-3; 8 nucleotides align to TRBD2. With V trimmed by 0 bases and J by 5 bases, 4 bases remained unmatched. Germline CDR1 reads SGHTA; CDR2 reads FQGTGA. The CDR3 spans 15 residues. Here the CDR3 DNA reads TGTGCCAGCAGCTTAACAGGTCTAGCGGGAGATACGCAGTATTTT. It translates to CASSLTGLAGDTQYF.

This clone was observed a single time. V and J are TRBV7-9 and TRBJ1-3; 8 bases map to TRBD1. The CDR3 contains 14 residues. Germline V gene sequence: CDR1 SEHNR, CDR2 FQNEAQ (reference sequence). With V trimmed by 6 bases and J by 3 bases, 4 bases remained unmatched. The DNA of the CDR3 is TGTGCCAGCAGAATCGACAGGGGTGGAAACACCATATATTTT. Translation: CASRIDRGGNTIYF.